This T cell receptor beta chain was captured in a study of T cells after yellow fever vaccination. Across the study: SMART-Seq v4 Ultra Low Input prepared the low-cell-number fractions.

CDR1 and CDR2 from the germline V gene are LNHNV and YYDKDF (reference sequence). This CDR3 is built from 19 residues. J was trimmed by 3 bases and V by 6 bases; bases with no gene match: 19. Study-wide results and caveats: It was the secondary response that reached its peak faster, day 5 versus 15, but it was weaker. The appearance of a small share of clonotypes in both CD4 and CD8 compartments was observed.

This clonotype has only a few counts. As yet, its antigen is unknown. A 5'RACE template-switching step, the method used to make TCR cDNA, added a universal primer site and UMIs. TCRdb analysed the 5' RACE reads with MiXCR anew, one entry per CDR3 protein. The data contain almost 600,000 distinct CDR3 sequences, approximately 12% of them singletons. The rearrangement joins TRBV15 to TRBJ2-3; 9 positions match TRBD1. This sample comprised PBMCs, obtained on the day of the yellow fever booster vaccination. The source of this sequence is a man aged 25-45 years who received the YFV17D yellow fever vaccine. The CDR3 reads CATRTHRGAGTGITDTQYF. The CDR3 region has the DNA TGTGCCACCAGGACCCACCGGGGAGCCGGGACAGGGATAACAGATACGCAGTATTTT.